This T cell receptor beta chain is drawn from a study of shared clonotypes between healthy human individuals. Looking at the study overall: Contributing individuals were a couple of females and three males aged 18 to 49.

The data were produced by immunoSEQ multiplex PCR, yet TCRdb's version contains in-frame clones alone and is incomplete. The sample shows around 2.1 million clones, about 94% of them seen only once. The CDR3 sequence is 13 residues long. From germline, CDR1 is MNHEY and CDR2 SMNVEV (reference sequence). The genes are TRBV27 and TRBJ2-3, with 10 bases identical to TRBD2. The sequenced sample consisted of naive CD4+ T cells sorted from blood. The subset is: CD45RA+ positively selected. The origin of this receptor is a young man in good health. The CDR3 spells CVSKREGQDTQYF. In DNA, the CDR3 is TGTGTCTCGAAGCGGGAGGGCCAAGATACGCAGTATTTT.